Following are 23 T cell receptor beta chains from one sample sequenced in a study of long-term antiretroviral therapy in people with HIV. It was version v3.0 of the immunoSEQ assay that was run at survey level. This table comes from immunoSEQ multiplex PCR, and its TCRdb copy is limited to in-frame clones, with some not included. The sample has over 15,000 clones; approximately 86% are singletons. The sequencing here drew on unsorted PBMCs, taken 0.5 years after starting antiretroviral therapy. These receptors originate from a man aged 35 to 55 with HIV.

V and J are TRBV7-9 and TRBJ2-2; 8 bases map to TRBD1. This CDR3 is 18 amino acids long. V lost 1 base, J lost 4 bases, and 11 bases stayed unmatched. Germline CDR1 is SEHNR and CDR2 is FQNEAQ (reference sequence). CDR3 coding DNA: TGTGCCAGCAGCTTAGAAGGGGACAGGCATCGTAGCACCGGGGAGCTGTTTTTT. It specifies CASSLEGDRHRSTGELFF.

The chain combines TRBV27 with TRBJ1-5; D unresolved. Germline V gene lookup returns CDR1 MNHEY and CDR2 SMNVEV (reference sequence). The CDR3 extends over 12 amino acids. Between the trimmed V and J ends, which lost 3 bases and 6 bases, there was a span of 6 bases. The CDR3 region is CASSFMGQPQHF. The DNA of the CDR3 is TGTGCCAGCAGTTTTATGGGTCAGCCCCAGCATTTT.

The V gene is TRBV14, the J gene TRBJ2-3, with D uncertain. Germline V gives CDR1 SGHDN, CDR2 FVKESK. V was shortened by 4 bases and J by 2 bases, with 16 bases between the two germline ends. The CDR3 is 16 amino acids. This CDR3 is CASSRRPLLFTDTQYF. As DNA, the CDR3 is TGTGCCAGCAGCCGTCGTCCCCTCCTTTTCACAGATACGCAGTATTTT.

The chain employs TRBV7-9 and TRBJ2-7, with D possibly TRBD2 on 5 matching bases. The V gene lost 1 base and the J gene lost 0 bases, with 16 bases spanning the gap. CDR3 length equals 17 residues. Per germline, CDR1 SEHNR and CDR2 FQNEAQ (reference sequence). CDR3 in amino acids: CASSLGRGDSLSYEQYF. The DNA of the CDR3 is TGTGCCAGCAGCTTAGGTCGGGGAGACTCCCTCTCCTACGAGCAGTACTTC.

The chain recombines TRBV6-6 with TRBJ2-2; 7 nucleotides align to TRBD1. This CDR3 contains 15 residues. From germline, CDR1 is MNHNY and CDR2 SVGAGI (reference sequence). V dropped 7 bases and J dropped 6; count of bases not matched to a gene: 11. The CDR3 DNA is TGTGCCAGCATCCTCGGGTGGGGACAGTCCGGGGAGCTGTTTTTT. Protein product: CASILGWGQSGELFF.

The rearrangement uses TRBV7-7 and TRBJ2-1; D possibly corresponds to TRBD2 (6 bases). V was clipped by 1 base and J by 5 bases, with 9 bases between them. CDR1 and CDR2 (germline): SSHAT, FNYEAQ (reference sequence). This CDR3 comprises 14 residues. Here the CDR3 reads CASSLVRGNNEQFF. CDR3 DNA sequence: TGTGCCAGCAGCTTAGTCCGGGGGAACAATGAGCAGTTCTTC.

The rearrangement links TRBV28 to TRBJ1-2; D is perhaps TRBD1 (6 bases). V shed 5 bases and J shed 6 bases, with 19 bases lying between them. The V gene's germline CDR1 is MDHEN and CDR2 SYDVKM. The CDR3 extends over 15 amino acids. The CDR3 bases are TGTGCCAGCAGTCCCCAGGGGATTGTGGGAGATGGCTACACCTTC. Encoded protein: CASSPQGIVGDGYTF.

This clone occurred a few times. The CDR3: CASSAPGQYEQYF. Written as DNA, the CDR3 is TGTGCCAGCAGCGCGCCAGGGCAATACGAGCAGTACTTC. V gene TRBV7-3 combines with J gene TRBJ2-7; tentative D call: TRBD1 (5 bases). CDR3 size: 13 residues. Germline CDR1 SGHTA, CDR2 FQGTGA. The ends were cut back, 5 bases at V and 4 bases at J, with 12 bases in the middle. Full variable domain (remainder filled in from reference TRBV7-3 and TRBJ2-7): GAGVSQTPSNKVTEKGKYVELRCDPISGHTALYWYRQSLGQGPEFLIYFQGTGAADDSGLPNDRFFAVRPEGSVSTLKIQRTERGDSAVYLCASSAPGQYEQYFGPGTRLTVT.

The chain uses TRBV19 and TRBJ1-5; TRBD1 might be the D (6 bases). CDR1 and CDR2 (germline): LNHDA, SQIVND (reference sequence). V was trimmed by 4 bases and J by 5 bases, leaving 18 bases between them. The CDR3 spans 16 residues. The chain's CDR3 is CASSRKLGGADQPQHF. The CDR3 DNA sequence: TGTGCCAGTAGTAGGAAATTGGGGGGCGCCGATCAGCCCCAGCATTTT. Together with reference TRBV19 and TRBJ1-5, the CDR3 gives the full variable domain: DGGITQSPKYLFRKEGQNVTLSCEQNLNHDAMYWYRQDPGQGLRLIYYSQIVNDFQKGDIAEGYSVSREKKESFPLTVTSAQKNPTAFYLCASSRKLGGADQPQHFGDGTRLSIL.

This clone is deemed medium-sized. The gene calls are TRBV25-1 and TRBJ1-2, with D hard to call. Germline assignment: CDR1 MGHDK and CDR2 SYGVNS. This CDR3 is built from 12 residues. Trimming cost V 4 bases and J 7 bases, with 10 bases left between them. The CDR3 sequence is CASSAGDGGYTF. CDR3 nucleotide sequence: TGTGCCAGCAGTGCCGGGGATGGTGGCTACACCTTC.

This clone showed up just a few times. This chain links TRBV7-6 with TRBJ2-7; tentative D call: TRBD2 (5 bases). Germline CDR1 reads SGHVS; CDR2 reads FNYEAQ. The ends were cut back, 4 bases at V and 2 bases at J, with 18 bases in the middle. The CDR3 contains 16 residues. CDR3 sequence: CASSYAPGLEPYEQYF. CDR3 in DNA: TGTGCCAGCAGCTACGCTCCAGGACTCGAACCCTACGAGCAGTACTTC.

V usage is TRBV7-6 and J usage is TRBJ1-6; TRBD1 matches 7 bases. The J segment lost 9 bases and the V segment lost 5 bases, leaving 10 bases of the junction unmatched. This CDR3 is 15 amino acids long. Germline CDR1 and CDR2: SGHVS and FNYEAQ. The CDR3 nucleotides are TGTGCCAGCAGCCATGACAGGGTTTTCGGTTCACCCCTCCACTTT. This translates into CASSHDRVFGSPLHF.

This CDR3 reads CASRRLAGAGDYEQYF. The CDR3 DNA is TGTGCCAGCAGACGATTAGCGGGAGCTGGGGACTACGAGCAGTACTTC. This rearrangement joins TRBV11-2 to TRBJ2-7; the match to TRBD2 covers 9 bases. Germline V gives CDR1 SGHAT, CDR2 FQNNGV. V was clipped by 6 bases and J by 3 bases; unmatched bases: 12. CDR3 length: 16 residues.

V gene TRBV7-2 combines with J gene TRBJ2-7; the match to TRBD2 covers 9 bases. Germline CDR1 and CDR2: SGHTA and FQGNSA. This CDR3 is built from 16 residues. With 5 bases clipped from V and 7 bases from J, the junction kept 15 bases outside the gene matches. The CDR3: CASSPRETSGFWEQYF. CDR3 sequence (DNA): TGTGCCAGCAGCCCTAGAGAGACTAGCGGTTTTTGGGAGCAGTACTTC.

The CDR3 sequence is CASSLRGWRDGWGYTF. In DNA form, the CDR3 reads TGTGCCAGCAGCTTGAGAGGTTGGAGGGATGGATGGGGCTACACCTTC. The genes are TRBV5-8 and TRBJ1-2, with D unclear. The CDR3 is 16 residues long. V lost 1 base and J lost 8, with 21 bases in between. Germline lookup yields CDR1 SGHTS and CDR2 YDEGEE.

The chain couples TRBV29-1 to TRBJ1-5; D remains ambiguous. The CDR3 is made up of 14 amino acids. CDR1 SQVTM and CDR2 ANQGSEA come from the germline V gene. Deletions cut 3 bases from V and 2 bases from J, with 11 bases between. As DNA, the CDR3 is TGCAGCGTTGATACGTCCGAGTGCAATCAGCCCCAGCATTTT. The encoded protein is CSVDTSECNQPQHF.

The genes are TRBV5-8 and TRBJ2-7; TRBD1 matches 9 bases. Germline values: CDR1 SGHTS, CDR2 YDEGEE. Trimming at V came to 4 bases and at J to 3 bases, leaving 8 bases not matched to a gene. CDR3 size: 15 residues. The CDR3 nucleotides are TGTGCCAGCAGCCTTCGAGGGACAGGGTACTACGAGCAGTACTTC. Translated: CASSLRGTGYYEQYF.

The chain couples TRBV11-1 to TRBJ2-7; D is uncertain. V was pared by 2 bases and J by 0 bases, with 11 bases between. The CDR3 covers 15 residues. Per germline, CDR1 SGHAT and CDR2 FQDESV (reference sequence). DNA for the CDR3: TGTGCCAGCAGCTTACCCCGGTCCTCCTCCTACGAGCAGTACTTC. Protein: CASSLPRSSSYEQYF.

The CDR3 DNA reads TGTGCCAGCAGGCCGGACAGCCGTTCCTACAATGAGCAGTTCTTC. Translating it yields CASRPDSRSYNEQFF. This chain joins TRBV27 and TRBJ2-1; D perhaps matches TRBD1 (6 bases). Germline values: CDR1 MNHEY, CDR2 SMNVEV (reference sequence). The length of the CDR3 is 15 residues. The germline V and J ends were trimmed by 6 bases and 1 base, with 13 bases remaining between them.

The CDR3 sequence is CASSLFSNTGELFF. CDR3 coding DNA: TGTGCCAGCAGTTTATTCTCGAACACCGGGGAGCTGTTTTTT. V usage is TRBV27 and J usage is TRBJ2-2; D remains ambiguous. The CDR3 covers 14 residues. V lost 1 base, J lost 0 bases, and 3 bases lay in between. Germline values: CDR1 MNHEY, CDR2 SMNVEV (reference sequence).

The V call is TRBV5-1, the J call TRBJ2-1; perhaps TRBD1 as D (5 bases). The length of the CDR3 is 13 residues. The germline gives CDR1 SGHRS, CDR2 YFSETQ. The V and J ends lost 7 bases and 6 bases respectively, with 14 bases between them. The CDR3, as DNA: TGCGCCAGCGGGGTGACAGATGTCAATGAGCAGTTCTTC. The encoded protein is CASGVTDVNEQFF.

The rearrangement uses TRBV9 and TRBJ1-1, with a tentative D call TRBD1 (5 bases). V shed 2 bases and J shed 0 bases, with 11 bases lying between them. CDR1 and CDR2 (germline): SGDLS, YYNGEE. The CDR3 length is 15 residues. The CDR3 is CASSVEQAMNTEAFF. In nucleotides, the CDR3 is TGTGCCAGCAGCGTCGAACAGGCAATGAACACTGAAGCTTTCTTT.

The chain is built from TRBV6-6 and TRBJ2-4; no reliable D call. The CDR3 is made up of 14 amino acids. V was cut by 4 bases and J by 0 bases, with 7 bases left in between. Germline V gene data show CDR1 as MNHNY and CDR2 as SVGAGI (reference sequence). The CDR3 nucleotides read TGTGCCAGCAGTTCTGGGCTAGCCAAAAACATTCAGTACTTC. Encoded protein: CASSSGLAKNIQYF.